These 24 T cell receptor beta chains share one sample of origin, sequenced in a study of T cells in narcolepsy. Sequencing was performed with immunoSEQ multiplex PCR; in TCRdb, only in-frame clones are kept and a portion is missing. The sample contains over 30,000 clones, approximately 84% of which appear only once. The source material was CD45RA- memory CD4+ T cells from PBMCs. Source of these receptors: a human donor with narcolepsy.

The chain couples TRBV28 to TRBJ1-5; D remains ambiguous. The V gene's germline CDR1 is MDHEN and CDR2 SYDVKM. V lost 6 bases and J lost 5, with 8 bases in between. CDR3 length: 12 residues. The CDR3 here is CASRPQDQPQHF. The CDR3 DNA is TGTGCCAGCAGACCCCAGGATCAGCCCCAGCATTTT.

The chain links TRBV2 to TRBJ2-3; 12 bases match TRBD2. Germline lookup yields CDR1 SNHLY and CDR2 FYNNEI. With 10 bases clipped from V and 2 bases from J, the junction kept 7 bases outside the gene matches. This CDR3 has 15 amino acids. CDR3 bases: TGTGCCATTAGAGGACTAGCGGGGTCCACAGATACGCAGTATTTT. It translates to CAIRGLAGSTDTQYF. The full variable domain, rest sourced from reference TRBV2 and TRBJ2-3, is EPEVTQTPSHQVTQMGQEVILRCVPISNHLYFYWYRQILGQKVEFLVSFYNNEISEKSEIFDDQFSVERPDGSNFTLKIRSTKLEDSAMYFCAIRGLAGSTDTQYFGPGTRLTVL.

The genes are TRBV5-4 and TRBJ1-2; D is undetermined. Per germline, CDR1 SGHNT and CDR2 YYREEE (reference sequence). The CDR3 runs 13 residues. Trimming cost V 4 bases and J 4 bases, with 11 bases left between them. DNA for the CDR3: TGTGCCAGCAGCCCCTACGTGGGCTATGGCTACACCTTC. Its translation: CASSPYVGYGYTF.

V and J are TRBV28 and TRBJ2-1, with 10 bases fitting TRBD1. V lost 6 bases, J lost 7 bases, and 9 bases stayed unmatched. Germline CDR1 and CDR2: MDHEN and SYDVKM. The CDR3 runs to 15 residues. The CDR3 bases are TGTGCCAGCAGCCTCGCGGGACAGGGGATGAATGAGCAGTTCTTC. Amino acids: CASSLAGQGMNEQFF.

V gene TRBV11-2 combines with J gene TRBJ2-3, with D maybe TRBD1 (5 bases). Trimming took off 7 bases at V and 1 base at J, with 12 bases between the two ends. The CDR3 sequence is 14 residues long. Germline CDR1 is SGHAT and CDR2 is FQNNGV. CDR3 region: CASTETRGTDTQYF. For the CDR3, the DNA is TGTGCCAGCACAGAAACCAGGGGCACAGATACGCAGTATTTT.

The V and J genes are TRBV6-5 and TRBJ1-1; D is unclear. V shed 6 bases and J shed 1 base, with 12 bases lying between them. The CDR3 covers 14 residues. Looked up from germline, CDR1 is MNHEY and CDR2 is SVGAGI. This CDR3 is CASSNTGQNTEAFF. The CDR3 DNA follows: TGTGCCAGCAGCAACACCGGGCAGAACACTGAAGCTTTCTTT.

The chain uses TRBV11-2 and TRBJ2-5, with a possible D match to TRBD2 (6 bases). Germline V gene data show CDR1 as SGHAT and CDR2 as FQNNGV. The CDR3 has 12 amino acids. V gave up 3 bases and J gave up 13 bases, with 15 bases separating them. The CDR3 nucleotides read TGTGCCAGCAGCTTGTTCCGGGGGTTACCGTACTTC. It encodes CASSLFRGLPYF. The whole variable domain, remainder taken from reference TRBV11-2 and TRBJ2-5, is EAGVAQSPRYKIIEKRQSVAFWCNPISGHATLYWYQQILGQGPKLLIQFQNNGVVDDSQLPKDRFSAERLKGVDSTLKIQPAKLEDSAVYLCASSLFRGLPYFGPGTRLLVL.

The chain couples TRBV7-2 to TRBJ1-4; D remains ambiguous. From germline, CDR1 is SGHTA and CDR2 FQGNSA. The CDR3 spans 14 residues. V gave up 3 bases and J gave up 0 bases, with 5 bases separating them. CDR3 sequence (DNA): TGTGCCAGCAGCTTCGGTGCAACTAATGAAAAACTGTTTTTT. Its translation: CASSFGATNEKLFF.

This chain uses TRBV29-1 with TRBJ1-2; 7 nucleotides match TRBD1. This CDR3 has 14 residues. The V segment lost 7 bases and the J segment 1 base; nucleotides outside the gene matches: 9. In germline, CDR1 is SQVTM, CDR2 ANQGSEA. CDR3 nucleotide sequence: TGCAGCGAGTCGCCGGGACAGAATAACTATGGCTACACCTTC. This sequence encodes CSESPGQNNYGYTF.

J is TRBJ1-2 and V is TRBV30; D remains ambiguous. The CDR3 runs 13 residues. Germline V lookup: CDR1 GTSNPN, CDR2 SVGIG (reference sequence). Between the trimmed V and J ends, which lost 4 bases and 4 bases, there was a span of 13 bases. CDR3 coding DNA: TGTGCCTGGACAGGAAGATTAAGCTATGGCTACACCTTC. Translating gives CAWTGRLSYGYTF. Drawing the rest from reference TRBV30 and TRBJ1-2, the complete variable domain is SQTIHQWPATLVQPVGSPLSLECTVEGTSNPNLYWYRQAAGRGLQLLFYSVGIGQISSEVPQNLSASRPQDRQFILSSKKLLLSDSGFYLCAWTGRLSYGYTFGSGTRLTVV.

This rearrangement joins TRBV29-1 to TRBJ2-5; possible D gene TRBD1, 6 bases. This CDR3 region has 14 residues. Trimming took off 1 base at V and 6 bases at J, with 15 bases between the two ends. The germline V gene encodes CDR1 SQVTM and CDR2 ANQGSEA. The DNA for the CDR3 is TGCAGCGTTGAAGGGCAGGGGTACGGAAAGACCCAGTACTTC. Translated, it gives CSVEGQGYGKTQYF.

The J gene is TRBJ1-5, the V gene TRBV28; 9 positions match TRBD1. Trimming cost V 5 bases and J 3 bases; bases outside gene matches: 5. Germline V gene data show CDR1 as MDHEN and CDR2 as SYDVKM. The CDR3 is made up of 15 amino acids. The CDR3 coding sequence is TGTGCCAGCAGTACGGGACAGGGTTACAATCAGCCCCAGCATTTT. Its translation: CASSTGQGYNQPQHF.

This chain connects TRBV11-3 to TRBJ2-2; D may be TRBD1 (6 bases). Germline V lookup: CDR1 SGHNT, CDR2 YENEEA. V lost 4 bases and J 1 base, leaving 16 bases between the germline ends. This CDR3 has 17 residues. The CDR3 nucleotides read TGTGCCAGCAGCTATCTGACGGAGACAGGGAACACCGGGGAGCTGTTTTTT. This translates into CASSYLTETGNTGELFF. The full variable domain, in which reference TRBV11-3 and TRBJ2-2 provide the parts outside the CDR3, is EAGVVQSPRYKIIEKKQPVAFWCNPISGHNTLYWYLQNLGQGPELLIRYENEEAVDDSQLPKDRFSAERLKGVDSTLKIQPAELGDSAVYLCASSYLTETGNTGELFFGEGSRLTVL.

This clone was recorded a few times. CDR3 DNA sequence: TGTGCCAGCAGCGCCCGAGTATCAGGGGACGAGCAGTTCTTC. Its protein product is CASSARVSGDEQFF. The V call is TRBV9, the J call TRBJ2-1; D is perhaps TRBD1 (6 bases). This CDR3 has 14 amino acids. Trimming removed 3 bases from V and 10 bases from J, with 17 bases in between. Germline CDR1 and CDR2: SGDLS and YYNGEE. The full variable domain, completed using reference TRBV9 and TRBJ2-1, is DSGVTQTPKHLITATGQRVTLRCSPRSGDLSVYWYQQSLDQGLQFLIQYYNGEERAKGNILERFSAQQFPDLHSELNLSSLELGDSALYFCASSARVSGDEQFFGPGTRLTVL.

The count of this clone is one. The chain links TRBV7-2 to TRBJ1-1; TRBD1 might be the D (6 bases). Germline lookup yields CDR1 SGHTA and CDR2 FQGNSA. V lost 3 bases and J 5 bases, leaving 13 bases between the germline ends. The CDR3 loop spans 14 amino acids. The CDR3 loop reads CASSFTGRGTEAFF. The CDR3 nucleotides read TGTGCCAGCAGCTTTACAGGGAGAGGGACTGAAGCTTTCTTT.

The chain recombines TRBV6-1 with TRBJ2-2; 7 positions match TRBD1. Germline V gene lookup returns CDR1 MNHNS and CDR2 SASEGT. V gave up 5 bases and J gave up 1 base; unmatched junction bases: 4. The CDR3 runs 15 residues. CDR3 loop: CASSTGTVNTGELFF. The CDR3 DNA follows: TGTGCCAGCAGTACCGGGACAGTGAACACCGGGGAGCTGTTTTTT.

This chain uses TRBV7-2 with TRBJ1-3, with a tentative D call TRBD1 (6 bases). Between the trimmed V and J ends, which lost 5 bases and 0 bases, there was a span of 20 bases. The germline CDR1 and CDR2 sequences are SGHTA and FQGNSA. There are 18 residues in the CDR3. The CDR3 DNA sequence: TGTGCCAGCAGCATAGTCCGACAGGAGACCGCCTCTGGAAACACCATATATTTT. Amino acid sequence: CASSIVRQETASGNTIYF.

The chain links TRBV6-5 to TRBJ1-5; D is undetermined. The CDR3 covers 13 residues. Germline CDR1 MNHEY, CDR2 SVGAGI. V was cut by 5 bases and J by 3 bases, with 8 bases left in between. Written as DNA, the CDR3 is TGTGCCAGCAGTGTCGTATACAATCAGCCCCAGCATTTT. Its translation: CASSVVYNQPQHF.

This clone has just a few counts. The CDR3 protein is CALADSRGSNQPQHF. In DNA, the CDR3 is TGTGCCCTAGCGGACAGCCGAGGCAGCAATCAGCCCCAGCATTTT. The chain carries TRBV28 and TRBJ1-5; a weak D match, TRBD1 (6 bases). This CDR3 has 15 amino acids. V lost 11 bases and J lost 1, with 18 bases in between. Germline CDR1 reads MDHEN; CDR2 reads SYDVKM.

This clone has only a few counts. V gene TRBV9 combines with J gene TRBJ1-4, with D maybe TRBD1 (5 bases). The CDR3 sequence is 16 residues long. The germline V and J ends were trimmed by 4 bases and 5 bases, with 18 bases remaining between them. Germline lookup yields CDR1 SGDLS and CDR2 YYNGEE. In nucleotides, the CDR3 is TGTGCCAGCAGCCCCCAGGGAACGGAAGAGAATGAAAAACTGTTTTTT. This gives the protein CASSPQGTEENEKLFF.

The V gene is TRBV5-8, the J gene TRBJ2-1, with TRBD1 matching over 7 bases. CDR1 and CDR2 (germline): SGHTS, YDEGEE. The ends lost 6 bases at V and 7 bases at J; junction bases unmatched: 16. The CDR3 is 16 residues long. CDR3 nucleotides: TGTGCCAGCATCCCTTTACAGGGGCCTCAAAGGAATGAGCAGTTCTTC. Protein: CASIPLQGPQRNEQFF.

This chain links TRBV2 with TRBJ2-5; 11 nucleotides match TRBD2. Per the germline V gene, CDR1 is SNHLY and CDR2 is FYNNEI. The trim removed 3 bases at V and 5 bases at J, leaving 8 bases unmatched. The CDR3 has 16 amino acids. CDR3: CASSDDIAGGRETQYF. The CDR3 region has the DNA TGTGCCAGCAGTGATGATATAGCGGGGGGGCGTGAGACCCAGTACTTC. Combining the CDR3 with reference TRBV2 and TRBJ2-5 gives the whole variable domain EPEVTQTPSHQVTQMGQEVILRCVPISNHLYFYWYRQILGQKVEFLVSFYNNEISEKSEIFDDQFSVERPDGSNFTLKIRSTKLEDSAMYFCASSDDIAGGRETQYFGPGTRLLVL.

This clone was picked up one time. The rearrangement uses TRBV2 and TRBJ2-7, with D possibly being TRBD1 (6 bases). The V and J ends lost 3 bases and 7 bases respectively, with 16 bases between them. This CDR3 spans 14 amino acids. CDR1 is SNHLY and CDR2 is FYNNEI in the germline V gene. The CDR3 loop is CASSDPRDTREQYF. DNA for the CDR3: TGTGCCAGCAGTGACCCCCGGGACACACGGGAGCAGTACTTC.

V usage is TRBV7-3 and J usage is TRBJ2-5; unclear D gene. There are 15 residues in the CDR3. Trimming took off 5 bases at V and 2 bases at J, with 15 bases between the two ends. Germline V gene sequence: CDR1 SGHTA, CDR2 FQGTGA. The CDR3 bases are TGTGCCAGCAGCCCGACCGGAATCGGTCAAGAGACCCAGTACTTC. It codes for CASSPTGIGQETQYF.